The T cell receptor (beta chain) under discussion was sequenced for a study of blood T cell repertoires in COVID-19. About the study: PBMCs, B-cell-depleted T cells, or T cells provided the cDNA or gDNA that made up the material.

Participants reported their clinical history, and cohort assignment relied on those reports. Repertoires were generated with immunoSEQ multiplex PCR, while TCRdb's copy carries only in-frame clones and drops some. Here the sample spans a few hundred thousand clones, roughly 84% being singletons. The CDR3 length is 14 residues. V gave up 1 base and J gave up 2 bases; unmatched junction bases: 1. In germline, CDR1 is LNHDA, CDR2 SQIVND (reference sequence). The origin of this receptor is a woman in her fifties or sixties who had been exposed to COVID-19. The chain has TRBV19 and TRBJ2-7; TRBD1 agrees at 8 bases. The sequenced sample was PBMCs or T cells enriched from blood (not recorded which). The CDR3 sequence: CASSIGQGTYEQYF. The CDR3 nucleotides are TGTGCCAGTAGTATAGGACAGGGGACCTACGAGCAGTACTTC.